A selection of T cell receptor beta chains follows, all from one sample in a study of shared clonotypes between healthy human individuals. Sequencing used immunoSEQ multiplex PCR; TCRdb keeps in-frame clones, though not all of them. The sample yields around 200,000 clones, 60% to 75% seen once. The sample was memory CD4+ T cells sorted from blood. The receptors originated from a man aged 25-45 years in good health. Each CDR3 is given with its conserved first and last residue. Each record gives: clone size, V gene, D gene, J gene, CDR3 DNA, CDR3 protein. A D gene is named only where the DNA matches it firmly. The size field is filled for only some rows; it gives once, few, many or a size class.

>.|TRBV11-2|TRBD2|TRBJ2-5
TGTGCCAGCACCTCCTTTGGGCTAGCGGGAGCAGAGACCCAGTACTTC
CASTSFGLAGAETQYF
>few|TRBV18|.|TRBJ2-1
TGTGCCAGCTCACCGTTAGCAGGGACGTACAATGAGCAGTTCTTC
CASSPLAGTYNEQFF
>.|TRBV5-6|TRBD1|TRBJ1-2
TGTGCCAGCAGCCGGCCCCAGGGGGCGGGTGGCTACACCTTC
CASSRPQGAGGYTF
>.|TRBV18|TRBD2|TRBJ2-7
TGTGCCAGCTCACCACTGCTAGCGGGAGACACGAGGGAGCAGTACTTC
CASSPLLAGDTREQYF
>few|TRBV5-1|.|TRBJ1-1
TGCGCCAGCAGCTTGGGATTGGGGGGACGGAAGAACACTGAAGCTTTCTTT
CASSLGLGGRKNTEAFF
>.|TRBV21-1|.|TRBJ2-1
TGTGCCAGCAGCAAAGGGCAGGTCCCACTAAATGAGCAGTTCTTC
CASSKGQVPLNEQFF
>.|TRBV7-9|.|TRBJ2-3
TGTGCCAGCAGCCCCAAGGGGCCAGATACGCAGTATTTT
CASSPKGPDTQYF
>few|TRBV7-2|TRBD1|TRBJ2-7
TGTGCCAGCAGCTTAGCGAGCGCCTTCGGGACAGGCCTGAACGAGCAGTACTTC
CASSLASAFGTGLNEQYF
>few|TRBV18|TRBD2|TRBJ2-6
TGTGCCAGCTCCCCACTACCGGGGGGGACGAGCTCTGGGGCCAACGTCCTGACTTTC
CASSPLPGGTSSGANVLTF
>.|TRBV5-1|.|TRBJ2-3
TGCGCCAGCAGCTTGGGGGCGGTAAGATCTGCAGATACGCAGTATTTT
CASSLGAVRSADTQYF
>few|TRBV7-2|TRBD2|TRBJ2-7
TGTGCCAGCAGCCCTCAAGCGGGACTCTACGAGCAGTACTTC
CASSPQAGLYEQYF
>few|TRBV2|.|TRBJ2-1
TGTGCCAGCAGCCTCGGGAGTCCCAATGAGCAGTTCTTC
CASSLGSPNEQFF
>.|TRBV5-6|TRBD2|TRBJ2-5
TGTGCCAGCAGCTCCCTACTAACGGGGGGAGGGGAGACCCAGTACTTC
CASSSLLTGGGETQYF
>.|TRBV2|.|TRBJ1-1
TGTGCCAGCTCCGAGTACGCTGAAGCTTTCTTT
CASSEYAEAFF
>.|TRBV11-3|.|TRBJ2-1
TGTGCCAGCAGCTTAGCGGGAAACTCCTACAATGAGCAGTTCTTC
CASSLAGNSYNEQFF
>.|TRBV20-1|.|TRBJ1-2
TGCAGTGCTAGCATAGCCTATGGCTACACCTTC
CSASIAYGYTF
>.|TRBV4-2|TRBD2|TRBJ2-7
TGTGCCAGCAGCCAAGATCCGACTAGCGGTGAGCAGTACTTC
CASSQDPTSGEQYF
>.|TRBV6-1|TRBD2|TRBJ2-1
TGTGCCAGCAATGGGTGGACTAGCGGGATCTCTGAGCAGTTCTTC
CASNGWTSGISEQFF
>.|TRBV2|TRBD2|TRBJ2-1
TGTGCCAGCTCCCAGCGGGAGGGTTCCTACAATGAGCAGTTCTTC
CASSQREGSYNEQFF
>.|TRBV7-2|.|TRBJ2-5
TGTGCCAGCACCCCGGGCTCCTCAAGGGAGACCCAGTACTTC
CASTPGSSRETQYF
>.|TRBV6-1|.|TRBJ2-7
TGTGCCAGCAGTCAAGACCTGAATCCTAGCTACAACGAGCAGTACTTC
CASSQDLNPSYNEQYF
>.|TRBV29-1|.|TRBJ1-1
TGCAGCGTTGCCCCGAGGGGGGGAGGGGCTTTCTTT
CSVAPRGGGAFF
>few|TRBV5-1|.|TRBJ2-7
TGCGCCAGCAGCTTGGGGGTAGGGATGTCCTACGAGCAGTACTTC
CASSLGVGMSYEQYF
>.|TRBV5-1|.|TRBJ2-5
TGCGCCAGCAGCCTCGACAGAACAGGGTCTTCCCAGTACTTC
CASSLDRTGSSQYF
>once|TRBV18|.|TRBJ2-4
TGTGCCAGCCTGGAGGGAGTCGGAAACATTCAGTACTTC
CASLEGVGNIQYF
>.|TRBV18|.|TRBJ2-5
TGTGCCAGCTCACCAAAAGAGACCCAGTACTTC
CASSPKETQYF
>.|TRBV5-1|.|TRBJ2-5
TGCGCCAGCAGCTTGGGTTCTGCGAGAGAGACCCAGTACTTC
CASSLGSARETQYF
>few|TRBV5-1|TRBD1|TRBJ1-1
TGCGCCAGCAGCTTGGTAAGACAGGGGGCCTGGAACACTGAAGCTTTCTTT
CASSLVRQGAWNTEAFF
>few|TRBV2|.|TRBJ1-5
TGTGCCAGCAGTGAGGGGGGAGGAACGAATCAGCCCCAGCATTTT
CASSEGGGTNQPQHF
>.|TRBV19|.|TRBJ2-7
TGTGCCAGTAGTCCGCGGGGGTTACCAGGGGGCGCCTCGCCCTACGAGCAGTACTTC
CASSPRGLPGGASPYEQYF
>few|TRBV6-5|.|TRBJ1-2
TGTGCCACAGCGGTTGGGTTAGGGTCTTATGGCTACACCTTC
CATAVGLGSYGYTF
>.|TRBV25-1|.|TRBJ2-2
TGTGCCAGCAGTGATTTGGGCGCCGCGGGGACCGGGGAGCTGTTTTTT
CASSDLGAAGTGELFF
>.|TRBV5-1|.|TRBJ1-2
TGCGCCAGCAGCTCCGGGACAACGAACTATGGCTACACCTTC
CASSSGTTNYGYTF
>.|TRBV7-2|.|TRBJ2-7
TGTGCCAGCAGCTTAAGGACCAGAAACTACGAGCAGTACTTC
CASSLRTRNYEQYF
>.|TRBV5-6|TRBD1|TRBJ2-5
TGTGCCAGCCCCAGACAGGACAGGCAAGAGACCCAGTACTTC
CASPRQDRQETQYF
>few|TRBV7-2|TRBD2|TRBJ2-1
TGTGCCAGCAGCTTGAGGGATCGAGGACTAGCGTGGTTCTTC
CASSLRDRGLAWFF
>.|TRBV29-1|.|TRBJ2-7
TGCAGCGTTGCTGTCGACAGATCCTACGAGCAGTACTTC
CSVAVDRSYEQYF
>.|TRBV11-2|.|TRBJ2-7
TGTGCCAGCAGCTTATCCCCCTACGAGCAGTACTTC
CASSLSPYEQYF
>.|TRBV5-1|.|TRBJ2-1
TGCGCCAGCAGCTTGGCCGGGCAGGGGTCCTACAATGAGCAGTTCTTC
CASSLAGQGSYNEQFF
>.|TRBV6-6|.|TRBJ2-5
TGTGCCAGCAGTTACTCGTCAGGGGGGACAGAGACCCAGTACTTC
CASSYSSGGTETQYF
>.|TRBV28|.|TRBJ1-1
TGTGCCAGCACCTTAGATTGGGTTGCGAACACTGAAGCTTTCTTT
CASTLDWVANTEAFF
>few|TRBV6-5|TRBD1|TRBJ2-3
TGTGCCAGCAGTAGGGACAGGGTCACAGATACGCAGTATTTT
CASSRDRVTDTQYF
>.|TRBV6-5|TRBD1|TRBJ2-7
TGTGCCAGCAGTTACCCGCGACAGGGGACCTACGAGCAGTACTTC
CASSYPRQGTYEQYF
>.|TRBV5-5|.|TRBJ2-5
TGCGCCAGCAGCCATAGCAGCGGGGAGACCCAGTACTTC
CASSHSSGETQYF
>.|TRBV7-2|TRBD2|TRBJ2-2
TGTGCCAGCAGGGTAGCGGGAGGGAAAACCGGGGAGCTGTTTTTT
CASRVAGGKTGELFF
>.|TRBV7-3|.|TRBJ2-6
TGTGCCAGCAGTTCCGGGGGCTCTGGGGCCAACGTCCTGACTTTC
CASSSGGSGANVLTF
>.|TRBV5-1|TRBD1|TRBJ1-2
TGCGCCAGCAGCTACACGGGACAGGGGCATGGCTACACCTTC
CASSYTGQGHGYTF
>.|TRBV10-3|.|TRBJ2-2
TGTGCCACTTCCCGGGACCACACCGGGGAGCTGTTTTTT
CATSRDHTGELFF
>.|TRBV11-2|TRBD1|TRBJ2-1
TGTGCCAGCAGCCTCGACAGGGGGCGAAAGTACAATGAGCAGTTCTTC
CASSLDRGRKYNEQFF
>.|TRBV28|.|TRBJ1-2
TGTGCCAGCAGTCTTCTAATGAACAATGGCTACACCTTC
CASSLLMNNGYTF
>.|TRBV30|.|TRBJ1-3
TGTGCCTTCACCCGCGGACCCGGAAACACCATATATTTT
CAFTRGPGNTIYF
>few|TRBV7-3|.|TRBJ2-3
TGTGCCAGCAGCTCGGGACCATTCACAGATACGCAGTATTTT
CASSSGPFTDTQYF
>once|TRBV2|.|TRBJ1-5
TGTGCCAGCAGTGATAGGGATCAGCCCCAGCATTTT
CASSDRDQPQHF
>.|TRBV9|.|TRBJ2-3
TGTGCCAGCAGCGTAGACCCTGGGGCTAGAAGGGAGTGGGATACGCAGTATTTT
CASSVDPGARREWDTQYF
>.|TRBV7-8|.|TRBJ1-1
TGTGCCAGCAGCTTAGGCTCAACTGAAGCTTTCTTT
CASSLGSTEAFF